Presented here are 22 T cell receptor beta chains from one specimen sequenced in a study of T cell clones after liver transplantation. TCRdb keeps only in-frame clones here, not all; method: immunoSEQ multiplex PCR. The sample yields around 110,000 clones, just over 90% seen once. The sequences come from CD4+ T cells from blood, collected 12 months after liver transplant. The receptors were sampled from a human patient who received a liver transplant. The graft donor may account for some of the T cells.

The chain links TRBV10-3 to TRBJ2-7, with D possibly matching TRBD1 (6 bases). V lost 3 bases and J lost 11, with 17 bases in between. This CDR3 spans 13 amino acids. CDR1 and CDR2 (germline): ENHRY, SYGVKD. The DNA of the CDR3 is TGTGCCATCAGTGAATCGATATTGTCAGGGGAGTACTTC. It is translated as CAISESILSGEYF.

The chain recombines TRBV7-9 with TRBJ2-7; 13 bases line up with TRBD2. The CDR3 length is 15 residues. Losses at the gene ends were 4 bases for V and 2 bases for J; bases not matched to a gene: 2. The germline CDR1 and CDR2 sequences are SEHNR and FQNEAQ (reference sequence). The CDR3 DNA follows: TGTGCCAGCAGCTCACTAGCGGGAGGGCCCTACGAGCAGTACTTC. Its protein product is CASSSLAGGPYEQYF.

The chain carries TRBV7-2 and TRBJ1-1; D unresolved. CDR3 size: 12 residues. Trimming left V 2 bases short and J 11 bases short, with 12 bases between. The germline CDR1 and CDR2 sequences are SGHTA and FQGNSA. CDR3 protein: CASSLFKFGAFF. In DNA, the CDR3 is TGTGCCAGCAGCTTATTTAAGTTTGGGGCTTTCTTT.

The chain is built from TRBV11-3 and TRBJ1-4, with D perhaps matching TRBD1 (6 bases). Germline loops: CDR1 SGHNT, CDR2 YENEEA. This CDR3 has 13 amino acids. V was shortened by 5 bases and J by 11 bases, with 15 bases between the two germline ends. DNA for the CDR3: TGTGCCAGCAGCGTTACCGGACAGTCTAAACTGTTTTTT. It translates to CASSVTGQSKLFF. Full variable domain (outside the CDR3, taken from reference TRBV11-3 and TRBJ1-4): EAGVVQSPRYKIIEKKQPVAFWCNPISGHNTLYWYLQNLGQGPELLIRYENEEAVDDSQLPKDRFSAERLKGVDSTLKIQPAELGDSAVYLCASSVTGQSKLFFGSGTQLSVL.

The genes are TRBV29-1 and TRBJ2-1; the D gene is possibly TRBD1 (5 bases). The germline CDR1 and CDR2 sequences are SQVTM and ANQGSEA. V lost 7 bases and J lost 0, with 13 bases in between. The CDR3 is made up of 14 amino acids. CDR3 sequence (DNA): TGCAGCGCAGGGTCTTCGAGCTCCTACAATGAGCAGTTCTTC. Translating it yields CSAGSSSSYNEQFF.

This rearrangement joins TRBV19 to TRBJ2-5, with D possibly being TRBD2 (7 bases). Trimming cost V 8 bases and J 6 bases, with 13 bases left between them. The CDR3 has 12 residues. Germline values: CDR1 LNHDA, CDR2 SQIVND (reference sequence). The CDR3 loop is CASGRGAQTQYF. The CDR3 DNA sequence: TGTGCCAGTGGCCGGGGGGCCCAGACCCAGTACTTC.

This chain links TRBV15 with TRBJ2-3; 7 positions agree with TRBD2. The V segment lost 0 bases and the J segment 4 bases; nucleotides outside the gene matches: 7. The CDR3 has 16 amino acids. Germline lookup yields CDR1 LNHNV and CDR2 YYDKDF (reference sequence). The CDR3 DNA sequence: TGTGCCACCAGCAGAGATCTGGCGGGAGTCGCAGATACGCAGTATTTT. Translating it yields CATSRDLAGVADTQYF.

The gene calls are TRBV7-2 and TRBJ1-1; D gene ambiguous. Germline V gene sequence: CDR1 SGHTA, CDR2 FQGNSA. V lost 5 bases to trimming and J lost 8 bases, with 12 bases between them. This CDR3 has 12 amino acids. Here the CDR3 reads CASSPWEGEAFF. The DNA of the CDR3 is TGTGCCAGCAGCCCCTGGGAGGGAGAAGCTTTCTTT.

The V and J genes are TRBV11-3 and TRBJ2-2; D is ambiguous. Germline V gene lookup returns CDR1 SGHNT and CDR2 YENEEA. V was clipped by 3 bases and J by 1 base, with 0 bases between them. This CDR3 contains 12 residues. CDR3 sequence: CASSLNTGELFF. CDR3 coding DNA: TGTGCCAGCAGCTTGAACACCGGGGAGCTGTTTTTT.

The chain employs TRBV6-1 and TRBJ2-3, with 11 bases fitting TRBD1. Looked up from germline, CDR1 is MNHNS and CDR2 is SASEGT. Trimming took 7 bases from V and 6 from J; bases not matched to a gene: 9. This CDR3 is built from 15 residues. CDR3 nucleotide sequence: TGTGCCAGCATCTGGACAGGGGGCTTAGAGGATACGCAGTATTTT. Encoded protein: CASIWTGGLEDTQYF.

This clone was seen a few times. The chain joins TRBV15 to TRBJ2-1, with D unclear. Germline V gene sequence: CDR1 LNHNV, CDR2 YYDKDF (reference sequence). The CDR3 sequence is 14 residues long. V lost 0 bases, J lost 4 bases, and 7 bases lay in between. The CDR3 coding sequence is TGTGCCACCAGCAGAGATACCGGGTACAATGAGCAGTTCTTC. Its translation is CATSRDTGYNEQFF.

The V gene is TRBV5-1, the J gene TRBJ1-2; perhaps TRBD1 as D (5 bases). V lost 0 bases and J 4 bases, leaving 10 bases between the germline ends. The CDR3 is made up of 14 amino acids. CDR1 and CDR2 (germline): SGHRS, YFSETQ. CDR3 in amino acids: CASSLVGAGYGYTF. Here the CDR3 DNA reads TGCGCCAGCAGCTTGGTTGGGGCTGGCTATGGCTACACCTTC.

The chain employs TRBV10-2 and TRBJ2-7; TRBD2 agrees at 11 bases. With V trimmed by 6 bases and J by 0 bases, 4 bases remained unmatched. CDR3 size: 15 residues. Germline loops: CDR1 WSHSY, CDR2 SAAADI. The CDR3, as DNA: TGCGCCAGCAGCCTACTAGCGGGGGCCTCCTACGAGCAGTACTTC. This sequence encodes CASSLLAGASYEQYF.

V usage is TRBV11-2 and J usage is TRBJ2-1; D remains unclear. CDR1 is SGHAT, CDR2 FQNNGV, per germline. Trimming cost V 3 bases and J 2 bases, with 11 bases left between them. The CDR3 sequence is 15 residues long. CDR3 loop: CASSFPPRTYNEQFF. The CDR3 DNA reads TGTGCCAGCAGCTTCCCGCCGCGGACCTACAATGAGCAGTTCTTC.

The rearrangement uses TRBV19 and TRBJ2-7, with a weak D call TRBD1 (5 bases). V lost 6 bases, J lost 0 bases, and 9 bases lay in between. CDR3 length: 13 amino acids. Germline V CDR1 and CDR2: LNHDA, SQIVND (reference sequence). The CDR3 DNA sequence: TGTGCCAGTAGACAGGCCGCCTCCTACGAGCAGTACTTC. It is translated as CASRQAASYEQYF.

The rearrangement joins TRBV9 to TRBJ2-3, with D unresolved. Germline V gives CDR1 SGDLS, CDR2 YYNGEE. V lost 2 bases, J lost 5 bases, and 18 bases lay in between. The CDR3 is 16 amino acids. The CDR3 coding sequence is TGTGCCAGCAGCGTCGTGGCAAGCCTTAACCTAGATACGCAGTATTTT. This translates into CASSVVASLNLDTQYF.

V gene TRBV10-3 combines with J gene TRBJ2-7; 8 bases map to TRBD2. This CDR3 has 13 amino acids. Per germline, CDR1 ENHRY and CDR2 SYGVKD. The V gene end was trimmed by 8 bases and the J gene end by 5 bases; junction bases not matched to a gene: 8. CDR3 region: CAIGRGGWDEQYF. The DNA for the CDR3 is TGTGCCATCGGACGGGGGGGCTGGGACGAGCAGTACTTC.

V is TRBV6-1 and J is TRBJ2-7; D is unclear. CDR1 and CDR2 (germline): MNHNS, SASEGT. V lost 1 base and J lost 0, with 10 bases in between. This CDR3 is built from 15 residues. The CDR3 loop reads CASSEGRLSSYEQYF. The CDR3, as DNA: TGTGCCAGCAGTGAAGGGAGACTCAGCTCCTACGAGCAGTACTTC.

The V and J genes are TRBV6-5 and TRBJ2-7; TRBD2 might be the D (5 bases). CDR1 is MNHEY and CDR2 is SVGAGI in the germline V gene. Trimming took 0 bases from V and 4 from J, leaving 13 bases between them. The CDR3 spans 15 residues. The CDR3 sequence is CASSYSRGFGYEQYF. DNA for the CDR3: TGTGCCAGCAGTTACTCGAGAGGGTTCGGTTACGAGCAGTACTTC.

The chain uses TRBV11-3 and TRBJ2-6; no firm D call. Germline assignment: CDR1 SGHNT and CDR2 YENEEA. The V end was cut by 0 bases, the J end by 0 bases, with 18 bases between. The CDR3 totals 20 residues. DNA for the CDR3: TGTGCCAGCAGCTTAGAGGGCAGGTCTGTACCAAGCTCTGGGGCCAACGTCCTGACTTTC. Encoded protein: CASSLEGRSVPSSGANVLTF.

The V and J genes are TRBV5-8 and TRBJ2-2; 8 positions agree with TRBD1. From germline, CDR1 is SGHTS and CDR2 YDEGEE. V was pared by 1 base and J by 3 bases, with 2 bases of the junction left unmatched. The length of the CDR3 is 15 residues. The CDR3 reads CASSLNRGYTGELFF. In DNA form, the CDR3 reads TGTGCCAGCAGCTTGAACAGGGGGTACACCGGGGAGCTGTTTTTT.

Here the CDR3 reads CASSLAVSSYNEQFF. DNA for the CDR3: TGTGCCAGCAGCTTAGCGGTAAGCTCCTACAATGAGCAGTTCTTC. The chain combines TRBV7-2 with TRBJ2-1; D is uncertain. Germline CDR1 and CDR2: SGHTA and FQGNSA. This CDR3 is built from 15 residues. Trimming shortened V by 0 bases and J by 0 bases, and 6 bases separated the two germline ends.